These 22 T cell receptor beta chains were all obtained from the same sample, sequenced in a study of T and B cells in COVID-19 patients. TRB rearrangements were amplified by multiplex PCR with BIOMED2 TRB-A/B primers. TCRdb used MiXCR to reprocess the multiplex PCR reads, holding one entry per CDR3 protein. This sample has 950 to 1,500 distinct CDR3 sequences, with around a fifth found just once. From blood, about 240-550 ng of genomic DNA served as TRB template. What was sequenced was blood. All receptors come from a human donor with active COVID-19.

This chain links TRBV7-2 with TRBJ1-2; D uncertain. CDR1 is SGHTA, CDR2 FQGNSA, per germline. V was pared by 0 bases and J by 0 bases, with 5 bases between. CDR3 length: 14 amino acids. As DNA, the CDR3 is TGTGCCAGCAGCTTAGCTACGGCTAACTATGGCTACACCTTC. Translation: CASSLATANYGYTF.

This clonotype ranks as medium-sized. The chain employs TRBV5-6 and TRBJ1-2; D unclear. Germline CDR1 SGHDT, CDR2 YYEEEE. Trimming pared 4 bases from V and 2 bases from J, leaving 21 bases between. The CDR3 runs to 17 residues. CDR3 in amino acids: CASSRWSTTSKNYGYTF. In nucleotides, the CDR3 is TGTGCCAGCAGCCGATGGAGCACCACCTCCAAGAACTATGGCTACACCTTC.

This clonotype was observed a single time. A read error may be the cause here, since a much bigger clone is one base away. This chain connects TRBV5-1 to TRBJ2-1; perhaps TRBD2 as D (5 bases). This CDR3 region has 12 residues. The germline V gene has CDR1 SGHRS and CDR2 YFSETQ. Trimming cost V 6 bases and J 10 bases, with 14 bases left between them. In nucleotides, the CDR3 is TGCGCCAGCACCCGTCGGGGAGTGGAGCAGTTCTTC. It codes for CASTRRGVEQFF.

This clonotype ranks as large (0.1 to 1%). The J gene is TRBJ1-2, the V gene TRBV19, with unresolved D. The V end lost 2 bases, the J end lost 11 bases, and 12 bases lay between the germline ends. This CDR3 is built from 12 residues. CDR1 is LNHDA, CDR2 SQIVND, per germline (reference sequence). As DNA, the CDR3 is TGTGCCAGTAGTATAACCGCCGGCTGGTACACCTTC. It encodes CASSITAGWYTF. Supplemented by reference TRBV19 and TRBJ1-2, the full variable domain reads DGGITQSPKYLFRKEGQNVTLSCEQNLNHDAMYWYRQDPGQGLRLIYYSQIVNDFQKGDIAEGYSVSREKKESFPLTVTSAQKNPTAFYLCASSITAGWYTFGSGTRLTVV.

This clonotype has more than one count but fewer than ten. This chain uses TRBV24-1 with TRBJ2-2, with 7 positions matching TRBD1. The germline V gene encodes CDR1 KGHDR and CDR2 SFDVKD. The junction had 6 bases not matched to a gene; V was cut back by 2 bases and J by 10 bases. The CDR3 loop spans 14 amino acids. The DNA for the CDR3 is TGTGCCACCAGTGATTCAGGGGGAGCGGAGGAGCTGTTTTTT. As protein: CATSDSGGAEELFF.

In its sample, this clonotype was seen a few times. The chain employs TRBV7-9 and TRBJ2-1; 12 bases match TRBD2. CDR3 size: 17 residues. Germline V gene data show CDR1 as SEHNR and CDR2 as FQNEAQ (reference sequence). V lost 4 bases and J lost 2; bases outside the gene matches: 6. CDR3 in amino acids: CASSSSGRARTYNEQFF. In nucleotides, the CDR3 is TGTGCCAGCAGCTCTAGCGGGAGGGCCCGCACCTACAATGAGCAGTTCTTC.

The V call is TRBV20-1, the J call TRBJ1-5, with a possible D match to TRBD1 (5 bases). CDR1 and CDR2 (germline): DFQATT, SNEGSKA (reference sequence). The ends were cut back, 6 bases at V and 2 bases at J, with 17 bases in the middle. The CDR3 is made up of 15 amino acids. CDR3 bases: TGCAGTGCCCGGATGACGATGGGGGGCAATCAGCCCCAGCATTTT. Its translation is CSARMTMGGNQPQHF.

This clonotype is large. The gene calls are TRBV6-1 and TRBJ2-6; D may be TRBD2 (5 bases). Trimming left V 4 bases short and J 2 bases short, with 9 bases between. CDR1 MNHNS and CDR2 SASEGT come from the germline V gene. The CDR3 sequence is 15 residues long. Here the CDR3 reads CASSARGTGANVLTF. The CDR3 region has the DNA TGTGCCAGCAGTGCGAGAGGGACTGGGGCCAACGTCCTGACTTTC.

Sample share makes this clonotype large. J is TRBJ2-2 and V is TRBV27; D could derive from TRBD1 or TRBD2 (5 bases each). Trimming removed 8 bases at V and 6 bases at J, with 16 bases between. This CDR3 contains 14 residues. Per the germline V gene, CDR1 is MNHEY and CDR2 is SMNVEV (reference sequence). The CDR3 coding sequence is TGTGCCAGCCGGGACCGCCTAGGGGCCGGGGAGCTGTTTTTT. Residues: CASRDRLGAGELFF.

By sample fraction, this clonotype is large (0.1 to 1%). This sequence joins TRBV30 and TRBJ2-7, with a weak D call TRBD1 (6 bases). V was cut by 0 bases and J by 4 bases, with 10 bases left in between. Germline loops: CDR1 GTSNPN, CDR2 SVGIG (reference sequence). The CDR3 spans 13 residues. CDR3 coding DNA: TGTGCCTGGAGTGTAGGACAGACTTACGAGCAGTACTTC. Its translation is CAWSVGQTYEQYF.

In its sample, this clonotype ranks as medium-sized. The chain has TRBV7-9 and TRBJ2-5; 8 bases are shared with TRBD2. With 5 bases clipped from V and 4 bases from J, the junction kept 9 bases outside the gene matches. This CDR3 region has 15 residues. The germline gives CDR1 SEHNR, CDR2 FQNEAQ (reference sequence). The CDR3 sequence is CASSPMGLAGETQYF. CDR3 DNA sequence: TGTGCCAGCAGCCCCATGGGTCTAGCGGGAGAGACCCAGTACTTC. The variable domain in full, completed from reference TRBV7-9 and TRBJ2-5, reads DTGVSQNPRHKITKRGQNVTFRCDPISEHNRLYWYRQTLGQGPEFLTYFQNEAQLEKSRLLSDRFSAERPKGSFSTLEIQRTEQGDSAMYLCASSPMGLAGETQYFGPGTRLLVL.

The rearrangement uses TRBV7-3 and TRBJ2-2; D is unresolved. There are 12 residues in the CDR3. The germline gives CDR1 SGHTA, CDR2 FQGTGA. The ends were cut back, 7 bases at V and 5 bases at J, with 8 bases in the middle. The CDR3 spells CASTDETGELFF. For the CDR3, the DNA is TGTGCCAGCACGGATGAAACCGGGGAGCTGTTTTTT.

By sample fraction, this clonotype is medium-sized. The chain joins TRBV5-5 to TRBJ1-5, with TRBD1 as a possible D gene (5 bases). Germline V CDR1 and CDR2: SGHKS, YYEKEE (reference sequence). The CDR3 is 14 residues long. Trimming stripped 0 bases from V and 2 bases from J, with 6 bases between. The CDR3 DNA reads as TGTGCCAGCAGCTTGGCGGGGGGCAATCAGCCCCAGCATTTT. Translating gives CASSLAGGNQPQHF.

Judged by abundance, this clonotype is medium-sized. V usage is TRBV12-3 or TRBV12-4 and J usage is TRBJ2-3; D is uncertain. The CDR3 length is 13 residues. V was trimmed by 4 bases and J by 3 bases, leaving 8 bases between them. CDR3 in amino acids: CASSSLRTDTQYF. DNA of the CDR3: TGTGCCAGCAGTTCCCTACGTACAGATACGCAGTATTTT.

The CDR3 sequence: CASSLGTGREKLFF. CDR3 bases: TGTGCCAGCAGCTTAGGGACGGGGCGAGAAAAACTGTTTTTT. The chain joins TRBV11-2 to TRBJ1-4; TRBD1 is a possible D gene (5 bases). The CDR3 is 14 residues long. Germline V gives CDR1 SGHAT, CDR2 FQNNGV. The ends were cut back, 1 base at V and 8 bases at J, with 11 bases in the middle.

Relative to its sample, this clonotype is large (0.1 to 1%). The chain employs TRBV6-5 and TRBJ2-5; 8 bases are shared with TRBD2. Germline CDR1 MNHEY, CDR2 SVGAGI. The CDR3 totals 12 residues. The J segment lost 4 bases and the V segment lost 11 bases, leaving 6 bases of the junction unmatched. CDR3 bases: TGTGCCTCCGGCGGGGGGCGAGAGACCCAGTACTTC. It specifies CASGGGRETQYF.

The V and J genes are TRBV12-3 or TRBV12-4 and TRBJ2-1; 10 bases line up with TRBD1. V trimming: 6 bases; J trimming: 7 bases; junction bases outside the gene matches: 9. This CDR3 comprises 15 residues. In DNA form, the CDR3 reads TGTGCCAGCAGCGTAGGTGGGACAGGGGTTAATGAGCAGTTCTTC. Encoded protein: CASSVGGTGVNEQFF.

This clonotype was observed a handful of times. This chain joins TRBV20-1 and TRBJ2-7; TRBD2 matches 10 bases. This CDR3 contains 15 residues. The V gene's germline CDR1 is DFQATT and CDR2 SNEGSKA (reference sequence). After removal of 3 bases from V and 3 bases from J, the junction contained 8 bases not matched to a gene. CDR3 region: CSARDYLAGDYEQYF. CDR3 in DNA: TGCAGTGCTAGGGACTACCTAGCGGGAGACTACGAGCAGTACTTC.

This clonotype is classed as large. The chain uses TRBV5-4 and TRBJ2-7; D possibly uses TRBD1 or TRBD2 (5 bases each). This CDR3 comprises 16 residues. V was cut by 0 bases and J by 5 bases, with 18 bases left in between. The germline V gene encodes CDR1 SGHNT and CDR2 YYREEE (reference sequence). Here the CDR3 reads CASSLEGTRGVHEQYF. In DNA form, the CDR3 reads TGTGCCAGCAGCTTGGAGGGGACCCGAGGAGTCCACGAGCAGTACTTC.

This clonotype is judged medium-sized. V and J are TRBV7-6 and TRBJ1-6; D gene uncertain. CDR3 length equals 18 residues. The V gene lost 5 bases and the J gene lost 0 bases, with 17 bases spanning the gap. From germline, CDR1 is SGHVS and CDR2 FNYEAQ. Written as DNA, the CDR3 is TGTGCCAGCAGCCCTTGGACGGTGCCGAGCTCCTATAATTCACCCCTCCACTTT. This translates into CASSPWTVPSSYNSPLHF.

Within the sample, this clonotype is large. The chain is built from TRBV6-5 and TRBJ2-3; 7 nucleotides agree with TRBD2. The J segment lost 2 bases and the V segment lost 9 bases, leaving 5 bases of the junction unmatched. Germline CDR1 and CDR2: MNHEY and SVGAGI. The CDR3 spans 13 residues. CDR3 sequence (DNA): TGTGCCAGTGGCGGGAGTCCCACAGATACGCAGTATTTT. This encodes CASGGSPTDTQYF.

This clonotype ranks as large (0.1 to 1%). This rearrangement joins TRBV12-3 or TRBV12-4 to TRBJ2-5; D assignment may be TRBD1 or TRBD2 (5 bases each). CDR3 size: 14 residues. Trimming shortened V by 6 bases and J by 5 bases, and 16 bases separated the two germline ends. The CDR3 here is CASSPGTASETQYF. CDR3 sequence (DNA): TGTGCCAGCAGCCCTGGGACCGCGAGCGAGACCCAGTACTTC.